This T cell receptor beta chain originates from a study of cytomegalovirus exposure and HLA in healthy donors. CDR1 SNHLY and CDR2 FYNNEI come from the germline V gene. The CDR3 covers 14 residues. Trimming pared 6 bases from V and 5 bases from J, leaving 16 bases between. Overall study results and limits: There were about 160 TCR beta chains listed as cytomegalovirus-associated.

On this clone: Its target is not known.

Amplification used 60 Vbeta primers and 13 Jbeta primers. The repertoire was sequenced with immunoSEQ multiplex PCR; TCRdb's copy has only in-frame clones and lacks some. The data contain about 130,000 clones, approximately 68% of them singletons. This TCR was recovered from a man aged 25 to 40 in good health and CMV-seropositive. The chain joins TRBV2 to TRBJ1-2, with D possibly TRBD1 on 5 matching bases. Specimen: PBMCs. CDR3 in amino acids: CASSGGVALYGYTF. The CDR3 region has the DNA TGTGCCAGCAGCGGAGGGGTTGCACTTTATGGCTACACCTTC.